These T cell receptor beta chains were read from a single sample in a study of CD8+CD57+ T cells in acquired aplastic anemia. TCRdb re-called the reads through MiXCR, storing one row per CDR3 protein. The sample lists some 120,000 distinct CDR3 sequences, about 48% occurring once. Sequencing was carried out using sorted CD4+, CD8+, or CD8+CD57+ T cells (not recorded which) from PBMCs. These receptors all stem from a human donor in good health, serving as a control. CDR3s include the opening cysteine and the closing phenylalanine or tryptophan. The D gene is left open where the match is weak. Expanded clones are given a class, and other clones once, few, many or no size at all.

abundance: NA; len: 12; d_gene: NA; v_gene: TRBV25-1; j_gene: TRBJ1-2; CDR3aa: CASSGQNYGYTF; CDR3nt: TGTGCCAGCAGTGGACAGAACTATGGCTACACCTTC
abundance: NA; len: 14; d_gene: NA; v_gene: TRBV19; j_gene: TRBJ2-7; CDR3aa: CASSWAGPSYEQYF; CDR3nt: TGTGCCAGTTCCTGGGCGGGGCCCTCCTACGAGCAGTACTTC
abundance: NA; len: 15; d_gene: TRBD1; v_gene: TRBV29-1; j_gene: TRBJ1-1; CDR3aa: CSVMGQGASIPEAFF; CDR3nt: TGCAGCGTTATGGGGCAGGGGGCGTCGATCCCTGAAGCTTTCTTT
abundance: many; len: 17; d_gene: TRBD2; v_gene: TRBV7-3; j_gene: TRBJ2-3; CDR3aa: CASSFLSGGGRTDTQYF; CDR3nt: TGTGCCAGCAGCTTCCTTTCGGGAGGAGGAAGGACAGATACGCAGTATTTT
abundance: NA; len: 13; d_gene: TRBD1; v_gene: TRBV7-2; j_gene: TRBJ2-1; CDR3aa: CASKHRGINEQFF; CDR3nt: TGTGCCAGCAAACACAGGGGAATCAATGAGCAGTTCTTC
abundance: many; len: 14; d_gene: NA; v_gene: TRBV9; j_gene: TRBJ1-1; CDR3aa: CASSVGDKNTEAFF; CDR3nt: TGTGCCAGCAGCGTAGGGGACAAGAACACTGAAGCTTTCTTT
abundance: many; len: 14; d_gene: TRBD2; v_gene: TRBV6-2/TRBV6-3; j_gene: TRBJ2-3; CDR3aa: CASMWGGRTDTQYF; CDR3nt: TGTGCCAGCATGTGGGGGGGACGCACAGATACGCAGTATTTT
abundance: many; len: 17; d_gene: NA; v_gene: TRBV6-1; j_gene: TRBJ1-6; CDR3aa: CASSEAQGRAYNSPLHF; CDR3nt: TGTGCCAGCAGTGAAGCGCAGGGCCGGGCCTATAATTCACCCCTCCACTTT
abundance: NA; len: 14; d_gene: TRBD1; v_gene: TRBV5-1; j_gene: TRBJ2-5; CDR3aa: CASSVRQGGETQYF; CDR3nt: TGCGCCAGCAGCGTAAGACAGGGCGGGGAGACCCAGTACTTC
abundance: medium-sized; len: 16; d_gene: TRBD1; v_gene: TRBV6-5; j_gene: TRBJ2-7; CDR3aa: CASSYQPGQGRGEQYF; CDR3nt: TGTGCCAGCAGTTACCAACCGGGACAGGGGCGAGGCGAGCAGTACTTC
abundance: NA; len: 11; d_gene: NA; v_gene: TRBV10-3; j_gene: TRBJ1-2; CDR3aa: CAISVEDGYTF; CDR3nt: TGTGCCATCAGTGTCGAGGACGGCTACACCTTC
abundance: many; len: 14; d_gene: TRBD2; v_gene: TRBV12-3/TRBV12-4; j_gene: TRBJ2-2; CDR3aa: CASSSSGATGELFF; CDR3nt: TGTGCCAGCAGTTCTAGCGGGGCAACCGGGGAGCTGTTTTTT
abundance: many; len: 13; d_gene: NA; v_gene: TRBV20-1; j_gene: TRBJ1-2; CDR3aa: CSALPKFGYGYTF; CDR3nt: TGCAGTGCTCTCCCCAAGTTTGGCTATGGCTACACCTTC
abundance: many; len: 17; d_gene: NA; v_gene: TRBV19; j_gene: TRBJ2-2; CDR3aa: CASSIGYGARGTGELFF; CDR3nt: TGTGCCAGTAGTATAGGGTACGGGGCGCGTGGCACCGGGGAGCTGTTTTTT
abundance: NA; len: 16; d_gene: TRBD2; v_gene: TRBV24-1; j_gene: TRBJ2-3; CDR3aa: CATSGTSGGITDTQYF; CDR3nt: TGTGCCACCAGCGGGACTAGCGGGGGGATTACAGATACGCAGTATTTT
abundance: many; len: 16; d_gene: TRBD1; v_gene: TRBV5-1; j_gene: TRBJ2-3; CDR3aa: CASSPGTGAVTDTQYF; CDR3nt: TGCGCCAGCAGCCCAGGGACAGGGGCGGTCACAGATACGCAGTATTTT
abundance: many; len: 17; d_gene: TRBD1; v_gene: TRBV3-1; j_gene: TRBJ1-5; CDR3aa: CASSQVFRGAGNQPQHF; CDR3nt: TGTGCCAGCAGCCAAGTCTTCAGGGGGGCAGGCAATCAGCCCCAGCATTTT
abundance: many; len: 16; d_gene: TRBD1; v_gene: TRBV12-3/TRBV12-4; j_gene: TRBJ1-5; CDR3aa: CASSYGQGGSNQPQHF; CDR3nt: TGTGCCAGCAGTTACGGACAGGGAGGTAGCAATCAGCCCCAGCATTTT
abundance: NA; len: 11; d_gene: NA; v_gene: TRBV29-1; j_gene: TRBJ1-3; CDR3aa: CSVDAGNTIYF; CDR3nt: TGCAGCGTTGATGCTGGAAACACCATATATTTT
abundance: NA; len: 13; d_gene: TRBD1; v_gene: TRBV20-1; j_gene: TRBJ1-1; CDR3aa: CSATDRSNTEAFF; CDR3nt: TGCAGTGCTACGGACAGGTCGAACACTGAAGCTTTCTTT
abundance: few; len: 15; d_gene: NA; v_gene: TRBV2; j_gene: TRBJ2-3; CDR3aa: CASSERGPGADTQYF; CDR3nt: TGTGCCAGCAGTGAAAGAGGGCCGGGGGCAGATACGCAGTATTTT
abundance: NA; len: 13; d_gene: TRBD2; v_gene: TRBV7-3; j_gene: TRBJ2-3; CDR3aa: CASSGTSGDTQYF; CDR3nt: TGTGCCAGCAGCGGGACTAGCGGAGATACGCAGTATTTT
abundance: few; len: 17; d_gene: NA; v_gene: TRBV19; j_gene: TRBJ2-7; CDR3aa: CASSIEITGGVAYEQYF; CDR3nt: TGTGCCAGTAGTATAGAGATTACGGGCGGGGTGGCCTACGAGCAGTACTTC
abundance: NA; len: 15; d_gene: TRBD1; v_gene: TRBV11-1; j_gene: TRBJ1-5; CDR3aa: CASSTAGGWSQPQHF; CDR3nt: TGTGCCAGCAGCACCGCAGGGGGGTGGAGTCAGCCCCAGCATTTT
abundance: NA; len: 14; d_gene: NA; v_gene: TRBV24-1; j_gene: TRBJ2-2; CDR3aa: CATRDTPNTGELFF; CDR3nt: TGTGCCACCAGGGACACCCCGAACACCGGGGAGCTGTTTTTT
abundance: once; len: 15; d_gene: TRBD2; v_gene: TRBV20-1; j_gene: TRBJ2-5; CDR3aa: CSARVGAGDKETQYF; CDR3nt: TGCAGTGCTAGAGTGGGAGCGGGGGACAAAGAGACCCAGTACTTC
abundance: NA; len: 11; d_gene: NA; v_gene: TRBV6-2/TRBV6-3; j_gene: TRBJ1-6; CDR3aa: CASSYGLSLHF; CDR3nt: TGTGCCAGCAGTTATGGGCTCTCCCTCCACTTT
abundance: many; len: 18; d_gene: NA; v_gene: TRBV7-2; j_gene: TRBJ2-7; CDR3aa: CASSLPKAGQRSSYEQYF; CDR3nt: TGTGCCAGCAGCCTACCAAAAGCGGGACAGCGGTCCTCCTACGAGCAGTACTTC